The entry that follows covers one T cell receptor (beta chain) sequence. These data are taken from a study of graft-versus-host responses after intestinal transplantation. Clones were read by immunoSEQ multiplex PCR, and TCRdb kept only the in-frame ones, dropping some. The top ten hold over 1.3% of the sample, which has 99,000 or so clones, around 86% seen once. The ends were cut back, 0 bases at V and 5 bases at J, with 6 bases in the middle. Per germline, CDR1 SGDLS and CDR2 YYNGEE. This CDR3 spans 13 amino acids. The genes are TRBV9 and TRBJ2-1; D is unresolved. The input for sequencing was PBMCs, taken 255 days after intestinal transplant. This receptor was obtained from a human patient who received an intestinal transplant, so some T cells may come from the graft donor. CDR3 DNA: TGTGCCAGCAGCGTAGGAGGCCACAATGAGCAGTTCTTC. Protein: CASSVGGHNEQFF. Combining the CDR3 with reference TRBV9 and TRBJ2-1 gives the whole variable domain DSGVTQTPKHLITATGQRVTLRCSPRSGDLSVYWYQQSLDQGLQFLIQYYNGEERAKGNILERFSAQQFPDLHSELNLSSLELGDSALYFCASSVGGHNEQFFGPGTRLTVL.